What follows are 28 T cell receptor beta chains derived from one specimen sequenced in a study of blood T cell repertoires in COVID-19. TCRdb's copy holds only in-frame clones and misses some; the assay was immunoSEQ multiplex PCR. Among more than 150,000 clones listed, around 81% were seen once. Sequenced material: peripheral blood. The receptors come from a woman aged 80 or over with COVID-19, enrolled during active disease.

V and J are TRBV24-1 and TRBJ1-2; the match to TRBD1 covers 7 bases. CDR1 is KGHDR and CDR2 is SFDVKD in the germline V gene. The CDR3 spans 13 residues. The ends lost 4 bases at V and 2 bases at J; junction bases unmatched: 0. This chain's CDR3 is CATSEGQNYGYTF. CDR3 nucleotides: TGTGCCACCAGTGAGGGACAGAACTATGGCTACACCTTC.

The CDR3: CASSSGLAGELFF. DNA for the CDR3: TGTGCCAGCAGCTCCGGACTAGCCGGGGAGCTGTTTTTT. The genes are TRBV11-2 and TRBJ2-2, with TRBD2 matching 7 bases. Germline CDR1 SGHAT, CDR2 FQNNGV. The ends lost 4 bases at V and 6 bases at J; junction bases unmatched: 2. The CDR3 totals 13 residues.

This clone was detected a few times. This chain links TRBV6-5 with TRBJ1-3, with D possibly matching TRBD1 (5 bases). The germline gives CDR1 MNHEY, CDR2 SVGAGI. V lost 6 bases and J 4 bases, leaving 16 bases between the germline ends. The CDR3 runs 15 residues. The CDR3 nucleotides are TGTGCCAGCAGCCCGACCAGGGTAACGGGAAACACCATATATTTT. Translated: CASSPTRVTGNTIYF.

Many counts were recorded for this clone. Within the sample, other DNA sequences also encode this same CDR3. V gene TRBV11-3 combines with J gene TRBJ2-2; TRBD2 aligns across 11 bases. Germline CDR1 and CDR2: SGHNT and YENEEA. CDR3 size: 16 residues. V trimming: 5 bases; J trimming: 1 base; junction bases outside the gene matches: 3. CDR3 residues: CASSPGLAGNTGELFF. The CDR3 region has the DNA TGTGCCAGCAGCCCCGGACTAGCGGGGAACACCGGGGAGCTGTTTTTT.

The J gene is TRBJ2-3, the V gene TRBV2, with 10 bases fitting TRBD2. V lost 2 bases, J lost 1 base, and 6 bases stayed unmatched. CDR1 and CDR2 from the germline V gene are SNHLY and FYNNEI. CDR3 length equals 17 residues. The CDR3 region has the DNA TGTGCCAGCAGTGAATGGGGACTAGCGAGAGGCACAGATACGCAGTATTTT. Amino acid sequence: CASSEWGLARGTDTQYF.

V usage is TRBV19 and J usage is TRBJ2-7; maybe TRBD1 (5 bases). The length of the CDR3 is 13 residues. Germline V gives CDR1 LNHDA, CDR2 SQIVND (reference sequence). The germline V and J ends were trimmed by 2 bases and 7 bases, with 12 bases remaining between them. The CDR3 sequence: CASSIRAGYEQYF. The CDR3 coding sequence is TGTGCCAGTAGTATAAGGGCAGGGTATGAGCAGTACTTC.

The chain joins TRBV5-1 to TRBJ2-1; 8 nucleotides align to TRBD2. Germline CDR1 reads SGHRS; CDR2 reads YFSETQ. Germline trimming cut 4 bases from V and 4 bases from J; bases unmatched to any gene: 7. The CDR3 has 15 residues. The CDR3 loop reads CASSLRTSGYNEQFF. DNA for the CDR3: TGCGCCAGCAGCCTACGAACTAGCGGATACAATGAGCAGTTCTTC.

The CDR3 loop is CASSSLRHEQYF. The CDR3 nucleotides read TGTGCCAGCAGCTCCTTGAGGCACGAGCAGTACTTC. The chain has TRBV7-8 and TRBJ2-7; D gene uncertain. Germline lookup yields CDR1 SGHVS and CDR2 FQNEAQ. The length of the CDR3 is 12 residues. The V end lost 4 bases, the J end lost 5 bases, and 9 bases lay between the germline ends. The entire variable domain, with the rest obtained from reference TRBV7-8 and TRBJ2-7, is as follows: GAGVSQSPRYKVAKRGQDVALRCDPISGHVSLFWYQQALGQGPEFLTYFQNEAQLDKSGLPSDRFFAERPEGSVSTLKIQRTQQEDSAVYLCASSSLRHEQYFGPGTRLTVT.

V usage is TRBV2 and J usage is TRBJ1-5; D unresolved. Trimming cost V 0 bases and J 3 bases, with 9 bases left between them. In germline, CDR1 is SNHLY, CDR2 FYNNEI. The CDR3 loop spans 15 amino acids. The CDR3 loop is CASSEAGGSNQPQHF. DNA for the CDR3: TGTGCCAGCAGTGAAGCAGGAGGGTCCAATCAGCCCCAGCATTTT. The whole variable domain, filled in from reference TRBV2 and TRBJ1-5, reads EPEVTQTPSHQVTQMGQEVILRCVPISNHLYFYWYRQILGQKVEFLVSFYNNEISEKSEIFDDQFSVERPDGSNFTLKIRSTKLEDSAMYFCASSEAGGSNQPQHFGDGTRLSIL.

This chain links TRBV15 with TRBJ2-1; D ambiguous. CDR3 length: 13 residues. CDR1 and CDR2 (germline): LNHNV, YYDKDF (reference sequence). V was shortened by 6 bases and J by 7 bases, with 13 bases between the two germline ends. CDR3 protein: CATRPLLGNEQFF. Here the CDR3 DNA reads TGTGCCACCAGACCTCTCCTCGGGAATGAGCAGTTCTTC. Filled out from reference TRBV15 and TRBJ2-1, the complete variable domain reads DAMVIQNPRYQVTQFGKPVTLSCSQTLNHNVMYWYQQKSSQAPKLLFHYYDKDFNNEADTPDNFQSRRPNTSFCFLDIRSPGLGDTAMYLCATRPLLGNEQFFGPGTRLTVL.

This clone occurred a few times. The V call is TRBV6-6, the J call TRBJ1-2; 8 nucleotides agree with TRBD1. Germline assignment: CDR1 MNHNY and CDR2 SVGAGI (reference sequence). V shed 5 bases, J shed 4 bases, and the junction held 6 bases outside the gene matches. The CDR3 covers 14 residues. The CDR3 DNA is TGTGCCAGCAGTCCTACAGGGGGTGCCTATGGCTACACCTTC. This codes for CASSPTGGAYGYTF.

The chain is built from TRBV19 and TRBJ2-5, with 8 bases identical to TRBD1. Looked up from germline, CDR1 is LNHDA and CDR2 is SQIVND (reference sequence). The CDR3 sequence is 16 residues long. The junction had 7 bases not matched to a gene; V was cut back by 3 bases and J by 1 base. The CDR3 DNA follows: TGTGCCAGTAGTATTCGTGCAGGGGGCTTCCAAGAGACCCAGTACTTC. Its translation: CASSIRAGGFQETQYF.

The chain links TRBV9 to TRBJ2-3, with D possibly matching TRBD2 (6 bases). V lost 4 bases, J lost 1 base, and 13 bases lay in between. The CDR3 runs 15 residues. The germline gives CDR1 SGDLS, CDR2 YYNGEE. The CDR3 reads CASSSGGARTDTQYF. The DNA of the CDR3 is TGTGCCAGCAGCTCGGGCGGGGCCCGCACAGATACGCAGTATTTT.

This sequence joins TRBV7-9 and TRBJ2-3, with 7 bases lining up with TRBD2. The trim removed 8 bases at V and 3 bases at J, leaving 11 bases unmatched. CDR3 length: 15 amino acids. Germline-derived CDR1 and CDR2 are SEHNR and FQNEAQ (reference sequence). DNA for the CDR3: TGTGCCAGCCACCCACGCGGGAGTCCGACAGATACGCAGTATTTT. Protein sequence: CASHPRGSPTDTQYF.

V and J are TRBV29-1 and TRBJ2-3; the match to TRBD2 covers 11 bases. Germline V gene sequence: CDR1 SQVTM, CDR2 ANQGSEA. This CDR3 region has 11 residues. The trim removed 6 bases at V and 11 bases at J, leaving 4 bases unmatched. CDR3 residues: CSVALAGGQYF. As DNA, the CDR3 is TGCAGCGTGGCCCTAGCGGGGGGGCAGTATTTT.

This CDR3 reads CASSLDGYGYTF. The CDR3 DNA sequence: TGCGCCAGCAGCTTGGACGGGTATGGCTACACCTTC. The chain uses TRBV5-1 and TRBJ1-2; D remains unclear. The length of the CDR3 is 12 residues. Germline CDR1 reads SGHRS; CDR2 reads YFSETQ. V was pared by 0 bases and J by 5 bases, with 5 bases between.

This chain connects TRBV18 to TRBJ1-5; TRBD1 matches at 7 bases. CDR3 length: 14 amino acids. Unmatched junction bases numbered 6, after V lost 3 bases and J lost 7 bases. The germline V gene encodes CDR1 KGHSH and CDR2 LQKENI. The CDR3 DNA reads TGTGCCAGCTCACCGACCGACAGGGCGCAGCCCCAGCATTTT. As protein: CASSPTDRAQPQHF. Based on the CDR3 plus reference TRBV18 and TRBJ1-5, the full variable domain is NAGVMQNPRHLVRRRGQEARLRCSPMKGHSHVYWYRQLPEEGLKFMVYLQKENIIDESGMPKERFSAEFPKEGPSILRIQQVVRGDSAAYFCASSPTDRAQPQHFGDGTRLSIL.

This chain connects TRBV18 to TRBJ1-2; 9 bases align to TRBD1. The CDR3 extends over 14 amino acids. V trimming: 4 bases; J trimming: 6 bases; junction bases outside the gene matches: 6. The germline gives CDR1 KGHSH, CDR2 LQKENI. DNA of the CDR3: TGTGCCAGCTCACTTACAGGGGGCGAGGATGGCTACACCTTC. Translating gives CASSLTGGEDGYTF.

The chain uses TRBV18 and TRBJ1-2, with 9 bases that match TRBD1. There are 15 residues in the CDR3. Germline CDR1 reads KGHSH; CDR2 reads LQKENI. Trimming removed 3 bases from V and 1 base from J; junction bases left unmatched: 3. The CDR3: CASSPGQGSNYGYTF. The CDR3 DNA is TGTGCCAGCTCACCGGGACAGGGAAGTAACTATGGCTACACCTTC.

V usage is TRBV2 and J usage is TRBJ1-5; D is undetermined. V lost 6 bases and J lost 10, with 13 bases in between. CDR1 and CDR2 (germline): SNHLY, FYNNEI. This CDR3 is built from 12 residues. For the CDR3, the DNA is TGTGCCAGCAGCTCCTCGGGAGGACCCCAGCATTTT. As protein: CASSSSGGPQHF.

The chain combines TRBV7-8 with TRBJ2-3; a weak D match, TRBD1 (5 bases). Germline CDR1 reads SGHVS; CDR2 reads FQNEAQ. The V end lost 2 bases, the J end lost 1 base, and 10 bases lay between the germline ends. This CDR3 has 15 residues. CDR3 loop: CASSLKGLGTDTQYF. The CDR3 DNA is TGTGCCAGCAGCTTAAAGGGGTTGGGCACAGATACGCAGTATTTT.

This clone occurred a few times. This sequence joins TRBV4-2 and TRBJ1-2; a possible D gene is TRBD1 (6 bases). Trimming cost V 4 bases and J 6 bases, with 21 bases left between them. CDR1 is LGHNA, CDR2 YNFKEQ, per germline. This CDR3 is 16 amino acids long. CDR3 coding DNA: TGTGCCAGCAGCCTAGCTCTATTATCAGGGGAAGATGGCTACACCTTC. The encoded protein is CASSLALLSGEDGYTF.

CDR3 DNA: TGTGCCAGCAGTGAAGCCTGGGGCGATGAGCAGTTCTTC. Encoded protein: CASSEAWGDEQFF. This chain uses TRBV2 with TRBJ2-1, with D possibly TRBD1 on 5 matching bases. Trimming stripped 0 bases from V and 8 bases from J, with 8 bases between. The CDR3 covers 13 residues. Germline assignment: CDR1 SNHLY and CDR2 FYNNEI.

J is TRBJ1-5 and V is TRBV28; 9 bases are shared with TRBD1. The junction had 11 bases not matched to a gene; V was cut back by 4 bases and J by 4 bases. CDR1 and CDR2 from the germline V gene are MDHEN and SYDVKM. The CDR3 runs to 17 residues. The CDR3 region has the DNA TGTGCCAGCAGTTCCATCCCGGGACAGGGACAGAATCAGCCCCAGCATTTT. This codes for CASSSIPGQGQNQPQHF.

The chain carries TRBV7-9 and TRBJ2-5; TRBD1 agrees at 7 bases. V was clipped by 1 base and J by 10 bases; unmatched bases: 12. This CDR3 comprises 15 residues. Germline V lookup: CDR1 SEHNR, CDR2 FQNEAQ (reference sequence). The CDR3 region has the DNA TGTGCCAGCAGCTTAGTGAGGGACAGCGCAATTGTCCAGTACTTC. Protein sequence: CASSLVRDSAIVQYF.

This rearrangement joins TRBV5-8 to TRBJ2-4; 8 nucleotides match TRBD1. The germline CDR1 and CDR2 sequences are SGHTS and YDEGEE. The V segment lost 4 bases and the J segment 8 bases; nucleotides outside the gene matches: 5. The CDR3 consists of 13 residues. The CDR3 bases are TGTGCCAGCAGCCGGACAGGGAGCGACATTCAGTACTTC. This gives the protein CASSRTGSDIQYF.

This chain uses TRBV6-2 or TRBV6-3 with TRBJ1-2, with 7 bases identical to TRBD1. With 0 bases clipped from V and 2 bases from J, the junction kept 9 bases outside the gene matches. The CDR3 extends over 17 amino acids. Germline V gene data show CDR1 as MNHEY and CDR2 as SVGEGT. The CDR3 reads CASSYSQGELQNYGYTF. DNA for the CDR3: TGTGCCAGCAGTTACTCGCAGGGGGAGCTTCAGAACTATGGCTACACCTTC.

V is TRBV11-2 and J is TRBJ1-2; TRBD1 matches at 7 bases. CDR1 is SGHAT, CDR2 FQNNGV, per germline. V lost 5 bases, J lost 12 bases, and 9 bases stayed unmatched. CDR3 size: 12 residues. The CDR3 spells CASSQRQGFHTF. The CDR3 DNA reads as TGTGCCAGCAGCCAAAGACAGGGTTTCCACACCTTC.